The text below deals with one T cell receptor (beta chain). V dropped 6 bases and J dropped 8 bases, with 26 bases sitting between them. Germline V gene sequence: CDR1 DFQATT, CDR2 SNEGSKA (reference sequence). The CDR3 consists of 16 residues. Random-hexamer reverse transcription was applied to roughly 0.5 to 1 ug RNA. From the immunoSEQ multiplex PCR reads, TCRdb called clonotypes with MiXCR, one entry per CDR3 protein. The sample lists tens of thousands of distinct CDR3 sequences; just under 95% were seen once. The record originates from a study of CD8 T cells in Susac syndrome. Study in general: Of the sequenced Susac syndrome patients, six had active disease and about 8 were in remission. At blood draw, Susac syndrome patients were therapy-naive, on corticosteroids, or on intravenous immunoglobulin alone.

CD8+ and CD4+ T cells from blood underwent TCR beta sequencing, which was carried out in a high-throughput format. The chain joins TRBV20-1 to TRBJ1-5; a weak D match, TRBD1 (6 bases). Sequences were obtained from CD4+ T cells from PBMCs. This TCR was sampled from a human donor with Susac syndrome. CDR3 loop: CSAERPVDRSLEPQHF. CDR3 nucleotides: TGCAGTGCCGAACGACCGGTGGACAGATCTTTGGAGCCCCAGCATTTT.